The clone carrying this T cell receptor (beta chain) was picked up many times. With a duration under 2 months, the hyperthyroidism was newly diagnosed in patients aged 18 to 65. The PBMCs had their origin in approximately 10 ml of fresh peripheral blood. Trimming at V came to 0 bases and at J to 9 bases, leaving 10 bases not matched to a gene. The CDR3 contains 17 residues. Germline CDR1 reads DFQATT; CDR2 reads SNEGSKA (reference sequence). This sample was taken from a study of T cells in Graves' hyperthyroidism and ophthalmopathy. There were TCR beta CDR3 regions amplified from RNA transcripts. First-round RT-PCR of the TCR CDR3 relied on the HTBI primer set. MiXCR was run by TCRdb on the multiplex PCR reads, yielding one entry per CDR3 protein. Of under 400,000 distinct CDR3 sequences listed, approximately 14% are singletons.

The sample taken for sequencing was blood. This TCR derives from a woman aged 18-35 years with Graves' hyperthyroidism that later progressed to Graves' ophthalmopathy. The V and J genes are TRBV20-1 and TRBJ2-1; 14 nucleotides match TRBD2. As DNA, the CDR3 is TGCAGTGCTAGAGAGAGAGGGGGACTAGCGGGAGTCAGTGAGCAGTTCTTC. This translates into CSARERGGLAGVSEQFF.